What follows are 9 T cell receptor beta chains derived from one specimen sequenced in a study of identical twins. TCRdb analysed the 5' RACE reads with MiXCR anew, one entry per CDR3 protein. Counted here are around 1.7 million distinct CDR3 sequences, about 32% occurring once; the ten biggest clones make up roughly 0.3%. Sequencing used cord blood. Every receptor here comes from a newborn girl in good health.

This clonotype has more than one count but fewer than ten. The chain couples TRBV9 to TRBJ2-5, with no clear D. CDR1 and CDR2 from the germline V gene are SGDLS and YYNGEE. The CDR3 contains 12 residues. The germline V and J ends were trimmed by 3 bases and 11 bases, with 14 bases remaining between them. DNA for the CDR3: TGTGCCAGCAGCGCCTCCCTTGGAGAGCAGTACTTC. Translated, it gives CASSASLGEQYF.

The V gene is TRBV12-3 or TRBV12-4, the J gene TRBJ2-5; D ambiguous. The CDR3 is 14 residues long. With 7 bases removed from V and 2 bases from J, the gap between germline ends came to 14 bases. CDR3 sequence (DNA): TGTGCCAGCACTACCAACGTAAAGCAAGAGACCCAGTACTTC. Its protein product is CASTTNVKQETQYF.

This clonotype was seen a few times. The chain is built from TRBV9 and TRBJ1-2; D not certain. The CDR3 is 13 amino acids. Germline CDR1 and CDR2: SGDLS and YYNGEE. Trimming removed 0 bases from V and 8 bases from J, with 11 bases in between. CDR3 residues: CASSVGDLGGYTF. For the CDR3, the DNA is TGTGCCAGCAGCGTAGGGGATCTGGGGGGCTACACCTTC.

The chain employs TRBV6-1 and TRBJ1-2; 8 bases are shared with TRBD1. Per the germline V gene, CDR1 is MNHNS and CDR2 is SASEGT. The CDR3 extends over 13 amino acids. The V gene end was trimmed by 4 bases and the J gene end by 8 bases; junction bases not matched to a gene: 6. CDR3 residues: CASSVSGGKGYTF. The CDR3 nucleotides are TGTGCCAGCAGTGTTTCAGGGGGCAAAGGCTACACCTTC.

The rearrangement links TRBV7-2 to TRBJ2-2; the match to TRBD2 covers 11 bases. CDR3 length: 18 residues. Germline assignment: CDR1 SGHTA and CDR2 FQGNSA. Unmatched junction bases numbered 3, after V lost 0 bases and J lost 0 bases. CDR3 in amino acids: CASSLAPGLAANTGELFF. CDR3 in DNA: TGTGCCAGCAGCTTAGCGCCGGGACTAGCGGCGAACACCGGGGAGCTGTTTTTT.

The chain links TRBV5-1 to TRBJ1-1, with D unclear. The CDR3 has 14 residues. Germline lookup yields CDR1 SGHRS and CDR2 YFSETQ. V was trimmed by 5 bases and J by 1 base, leaving 12 bases between them. The CDR3 DNA follows: TGCGCCAGCAGTTTCCAGACGGGGAACACTGAAGCTTTCTTT. Amino acid sequence: CASSFQTGNTEAFF. Looking up the rest from reference TRBV5-1 and TRBJ1-1 gives the full variable domain: KAGVTQTPRYLIKTRGQQVTLSCSPISGHRSVSWYQQTPGQGLQFLFEYFSETQRNKGNFPGRFSGRQFSNSRSEMNVSTLELGDSALYLCASSFQTGNTEAFFGQGTRLTVV.

This clonotype was recorded a few times. This chain connects TRBV6-6 to TRBJ1-3; D is possibly TRBD1 (5 bases). Deletions cut 2 bases from V and 3 bases from J, with 5 bases between. The CDR3 covers 13 residues. Germline CDR1 reads MNHNY; CDR2 reads SVGAGI (reference sequence). CDR3: CASSYRGGNTIYF. The CDR3 DNA sequence: TGTGCCAGCAGTTACAGGGGTGGAAACACCATATATTTT.

The chain links TRBV7-6 to TRBJ1-1; D uncertain. V dropped 4 bases and J dropped 7 bases, with 13 bases sitting between them. Germline V gene sequence: CDR1 SGHVS, CDR2 FNYEAQ. This CDR3 is built from 13 residues. CDR3 DNA: TGTGCCAGCAGCTACGCGGGCAAGGGTGAAGCTTTCTTT. Its translation: CASSYAGKGEAFF.

V usage is TRBV20-1 and J usage is TRBJ2-3; a weak D match, TRBD2 (5 bases). This CDR3 contains 14 residues. The ends were cut back, 2 bases at V and 2 bases at J, with 11 bases in the middle. Germline values: CDR1 DFQATT, CDR2 SNEGSKA (reference sequence). CDR3 in DNA: TGCAGTGCTAGAATTACGGGAATCACAGATACGCAGTATTTT. Translating gives CSARITGITDTQYF.